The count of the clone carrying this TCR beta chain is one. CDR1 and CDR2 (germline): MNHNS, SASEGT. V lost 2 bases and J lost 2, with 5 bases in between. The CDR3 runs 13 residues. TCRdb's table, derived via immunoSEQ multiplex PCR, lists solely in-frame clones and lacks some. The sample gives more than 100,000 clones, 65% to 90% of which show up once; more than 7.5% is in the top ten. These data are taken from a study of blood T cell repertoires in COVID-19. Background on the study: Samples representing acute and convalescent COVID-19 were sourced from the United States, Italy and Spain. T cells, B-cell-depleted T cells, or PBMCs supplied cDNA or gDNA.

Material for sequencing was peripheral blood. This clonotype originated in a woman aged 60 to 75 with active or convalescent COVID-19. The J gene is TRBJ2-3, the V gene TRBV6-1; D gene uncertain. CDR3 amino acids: CASSESVTDTQYF. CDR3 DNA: TGTGCCAGCAGTGAAAGCGTCACAGATACGCAGTATTTT.